This T cell receptor beta chain was recovered during a study of CDR3 diversity in severe acne. Germline V gives CDR1 SGHNT, CDR2 YYREEE (reference sequence). The CDR3 is made up of 16 amino acids. A note on this clonotype: One end of the junction does not line up with germline, which may come from a read error.

MiXCR, applied by TCRdb to the PCR reads, yields one record per CDR3 protein. The sample lists almost 85,000 distinct CDR3 sequences; around 53% were seen once. The rearrangement uses TRBV5-4 and TRBJ1-4; D may be TRBD1 (6 bases). This clonotype originated in a male donor in good health, without acne. The specimen was blood. CDR3 loop: CASSLGGGGPNEKLVF. DNA of the CDR3: TGTGCCAGCAGCTTGGGGGGCGGGGGCCCCAATGAAAAACTGGTTTTT.